Here is one T cell receptor (beta chain) with its context. Antigen specificity is unknown. The data are from a study of post-analysis software for immune sequencing data. Study-level background: As for disease course, relapsing-remitting, secondary progressive and progressive-relapsing multiple sclerosis were all included.

Study outcomes and limitations: Significantly decreased normalized Chao1 diversity was recorded for multiple sclerosis patients relative to controls. Higher frequency in patients than in controls was seen for roughly five TRBV segments, with TRBV5-6, TRBV5-1 and TRBV20-1 among them.

With 5 bases removed from V and 4 bases from J, the gap between germline ends came to 14 bases. The CDR3 is 13 amino acids. Germline CDR1 reads DFQATT; CDR2 reads SNEGSKA (reference sequence). Tagging with unique molecular identifiers was a feature of the TCR beta cDNA libraries. T cells, roughly 0.95 to 10 million of them, yielded roughly 470,000 cDNA molecules. MiXCR was run by TCRdb on the PCR reads, yielding one entry per CDR3 protein. The sample contains roughly 800,000 distinct CDR3 sequences, about 45% of which appear only once. V and J are TRBV20-1 and TRBJ2-5; no firm D call. The sample comprised blood. The receptor's source is a girl between 5 and 17 years old with multiple sclerosis. The CDR3 DNA reads as TGCAGTGCTCCTACTGCGTTCGGAGAGACCCAGTACTTC. Translated, it gives CSAPTAFGETQYF.